The rows below give T cell receptor beta chains drawn from one sample of a study of cytomegalovirus exposure and HLA in healthy donors. Some clones are missing from TCRdb's copy, which holds only in-frame ones; the method was immunoSEQ multiplex PCR. The table includes roughly 190,000 clones, 80% to 90% detected once. Sequenced sample: PBMCs. These receptors came from a man under 40 in good health and CMV-seronegative. Both conserved end residues are part of each CDR3. Each record gives: V gene, CDR3 length, CDR3 protein.

TRBV5-6	17	CASSLRTGEVANYGYTF
TRBV4-1	17	CASSPRGADSLNKKLFF
TRBV29-1	12	CSVKDREFEQFF
TRBV7-2	14	CASRPTGPGQPQHF
TRBV9	14	CASSVEGHGEKLFF
TRBV5-1	15	CASSAGGTHPYEQYF
TRBV15	13	CATCSLHQETQYF
TRBV5-1	15	CASSLTGGSYNEQFF
TRBV18	16	CASSPTGSPLVQPQHF
TRBV27	14	CASSPLASTDTQYF
TRBV18	12	CASSPVSDTQYF
TRBV4-2	16	CASSQDQWGAYNEQFF
TRBV28	19	CASSPLRRGTSGSSNEQFF
TRBV6-6	14	CASSRRWEGTEAFF
TRBV28	15	CASRPGGTGTDTQYF
TRBV7-2	15	CASSSQVSGYYEQYF
TRBV30	11	CAWSVCSPLHF
TRBV18	16	CASSPIAGSTQETQYF
TRBV10-1	18	CASSVRRGRPLWYNEQFF
TRBV5-1	14	CATSPRGRDYEQYF
TRBV9	14	CASSVSTGGDEQFF
TRBV6-5	13	CASSIGQNTEAFF
TRBV7-2	15	CASSLGSSPTYEQYF
TRBV5-6	13	CASSRDRVGGYTF
TRBV6-1	13	CASIDRKDRGYTF
TRBV7-9	12	CASSLVSGSYTF
TRBV13	21	CASSLGLGLAGGPKKTDTQYF
TRBV5-4	16	CASSLDSGSSTDTQYF
TRBV28	13	CASSFQGNQPQHF
TRBV21-1	13	CASPVSGAYEQYF
TRBV28	14	CASNLAGGTDTQYF
TRBV19	13	CASSDRGRYEQYF
TRBV2	16	CASRTRTGGISGELFF
TRBV7-9	12	CASSPLAHEQYF